This T cell receptor (beta chain) was documented in a study of cytomegalovirus exposure and HLA in healthy donors. The PCR had 60 Vbeta and 13 Jbeta primers. Sequenced by immunoSEQ multiplex PCR; TCRdb stores in-frame clones only, minus some. The table includes around 200,000 clones, 75% to 90% detected once. Note on this clone: Its antigen is still unknown.

Germline V gene data show CDR1 as SGHTA and CDR2 as FQGTGA. The V and J ends lost 2 bases and 3 bases respectively, with 8 bases between them. This CDR3 is built from 14 residues. Study-level results: The analysis excluded some indistinguishable V segments, including TRBV6-2 and TRBV6-3.

Healthy bone marrow donors formed the donor group. The specimen sequenced was PBMCs. The chain employs TRBV7-3 and TRBJ2-1; weak D call: TRBD2 (6 bases). This sequence was found in a woman aged 30 to 39 in good health and CMV-seronegative. In nucleotides, the CDR3 is TGTGCCAGCAGCTTAGACGGGGGCTACAATGAGCAGTTCTTC. Its protein is CASSLDGGYNEQFF.